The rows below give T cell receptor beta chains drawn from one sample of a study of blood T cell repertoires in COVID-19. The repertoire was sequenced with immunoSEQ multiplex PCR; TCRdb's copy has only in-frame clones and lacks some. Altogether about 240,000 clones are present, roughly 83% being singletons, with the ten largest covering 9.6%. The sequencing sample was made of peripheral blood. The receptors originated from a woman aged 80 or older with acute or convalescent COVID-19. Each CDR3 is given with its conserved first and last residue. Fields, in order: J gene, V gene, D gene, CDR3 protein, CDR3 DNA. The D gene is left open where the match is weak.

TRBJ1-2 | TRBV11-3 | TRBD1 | CASSPWTGGGSYGYTF | TGTGCCAGCAGCCCCTGGACAGGGGGCGGTAGCTATGGCTACACCTTC
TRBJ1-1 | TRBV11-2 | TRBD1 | CASSFLQGGHTEAFF | TGTGCCAGCAGCTTCTTACAGGGGGGCCACACTGAAGCTTTCTTT
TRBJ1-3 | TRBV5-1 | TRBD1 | CASSSTGQRTGNTIYF | TGCGCCAGCAGCTCGACGGGACAGAGAACTGGAAACACCATATATTTT
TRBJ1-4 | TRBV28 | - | CASRQGNEKLFF | TGTGCCAGCAGACAGGGTAATGAAAAACTGTTTTTT
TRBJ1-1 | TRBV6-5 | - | CASRDDTGGTEAFF | TGTGCCAGCAGGGATGACACCGGGGGCACTGAAGCTTTCTTT
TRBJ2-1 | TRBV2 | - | CASSRLGQGEYNEQFF | TGTGCCAGCAGCCGGTTGGGGCAGGGTGAATACAATGAGCAGTTCTTC
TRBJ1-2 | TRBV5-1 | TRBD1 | CASSTGTGYYGYTF | TGCGCCAGCAGCACGGGGACAGGGTACTATGGCTACACCTTC
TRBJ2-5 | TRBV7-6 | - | CASSFLGLYQETQYF | TGTGCCAGCAGCTTCCTCGGACTTTACCAAGAGACCCAGTACTTC
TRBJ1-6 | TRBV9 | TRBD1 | CASSSRRDSNYSPLHF | TGTGCCAGCAGTAGCCGGAGGGACAGTAATTATTCACCCCTCCACTTT
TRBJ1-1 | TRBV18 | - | CASSPGQNTEAFF | TGTGCCAGCTCACCAGGACAGAACACTGAAGCTTTCTTT